This T cell receptor beta chain was identified during a study of blood T cell repertoires in COVID-19. Study background: T cells, B-cell-depleted T cells, or PBMCs provided the cDNA or gDNA that served as material.

The method was immunoSEQ multiplex PCR; TCRdb's version includes in-frame clones alone and lacks a portion of them. The sample consists of approximately 100,000 clones, 75% to 90% of them appearing once. Trimming cost V 4 bases and J 5 bases, with 18 bases left between them. Germline assignment: CDR1 SGHVS and CDR2 FNYEAQ. This CDR3 comprises 16 residues. J is TRBJ1-3 and V is TRBV7-6; D is perhaps TRBD1 (5 bases). The sequenced sample consisted of peripheral blood. The receptor was derived from a woman over 75 with acute or convalescent COVID-19. Here the CDR3 reads CASSSRRGSGRNTIYF. Here the CDR3 DNA reads TGTGCCAGCAGCTCCAGGAGGGGTAGCGGGCGAAACACCATATATTTT.